Below, 10 T cell receptor beta chains from the same sample are listed, as sequenced in a study of shared clonotypes between healthy human individuals. Here immunoSEQ multiplex PCR was the method, and the copy in TCRdb shows in-frame clones only, minus some. The table records around 1,000,000 clones, 60% to 85% of them present only once. Source material: memory CD4+ T cells from PBMCs. Subset given: CD45RA-negative fraction. The receptors were sampled from a man younger than 35 in good health. Some clones in this sample may be carry-over from other donors' samples.

As to this clone: A much larger clone sits a single nucleotide away, making a read error possible. Different DNA sequences within this sample yield the same CDR3. The chain has TRBV11-2 and TRBJ2-7, with a tentative D call TRBD2 (6 bases). Germline V gene sequence: CDR1 SGHAT, CDR2 FQNNGV. The CDR3 extends over 14 amino acids. Trimming shortened V by 5 bases and J by 6 bases, and 17 bases separated the two germline ends. In DNA form, the CDR3 reads TGTGCCAGCAGCCTCAGGACGGGGGACGGCGAGCAGTACTTC. Residues: CASSLRTGDGEQYF.

V usage is TRBV14 and J usage is TRBJ2-7; the match to TRBD2 covers 7 bases. The germline gives CDR1 SGHDN, CDR2 FVKESK. J lost 3 bases, V lost 1 base, and 12 bases had no gene match. The CDR3 totals 17 residues. The chain's CDR3 is CASSQGILRGGSYEQYF. For the CDR3, the DNA is TGTGCCAGCAGCCAAGGGATACTACGGGGAGGGAGCTACGAGCAGTACTTC.

V usage is TRBV29-1 and J usage is TRBJ1-1; unclear D gene. The CDR3 contains 11 residues. The germline CDR1 and CDR2 sequences are SQVTM and ANQGSEA. V lost 6 bases and J 7 bases, leaving 12 bases between the germline ends. In nucleotides, the CDR3 is TGCAGCGTCGGGATCCGGGGTGAAGCTTTCTTT. It is translated as CSVGIRGEAFF.

The rearrangement joins TRBV7-3 to TRBJ2-1; D is possibly TRBD2 (6 bases). Germline V gene lookup returns CDR1 SGHTA and CDR2 FQGTGA. This CDR3 is 15 amino acids long. The V end was cut by 3 bases, the J end by 7 bases, with 16 bases between. CDR3 nucleotide sequence: TGTGCCAGCAGCTTCGGGACTCCCCGGGAGAATGAGCAGTTCTTC. Translating gives CASSFGTPRENEQFF.

The V and J genes are TRBV18 and TRBJ2-7; D assignment may be TRBD1 or TRBD2 (5 bases each). The CDR3 sequence is 13 residues long. From germline, CDR1 is KGHSH and CDR2 LQKENI. Trimming stripped 0 bases from V and 10 bases from J, with 13 bases between. CDR3 DNA: TGTGCCAGCTCACCACCGGGGGAACCCAGTCAGTACTTC. Its protein product is CASSPPGEPSQYF. Supplemented by reference TRBV18 and TRBJ2-7, the full variable domain reads NAGVMQNPRHLVRRRGQEARLRCSPMKGHSHVYWYRQLPEEGLKFMVYLQKENIIDESGMPKERFSAEFPKEGPSILRIQQVVRGDSAAYFCASSPPGEPSQYFGPGTRLTVT.

The sample holds one count of this clone. The rearrangement links TRBV7-8 to TRBJ2-7; D is possibly TRBD1 (5 bases). Per the germline V gene, CDR1 is SGHVS and CDR2 is FQNEAQ. The CDR3 covers 12 residues. V was clipped by 3 bases and J by 8 bases, with 11 bases between them. The chain's CDR3 is CASSFRESKQYF. DNA of the CDR3: TGTGCCAGCAGCTTCAGGGAAAGCAAGCAGTACTTC.

The J gene is TRBJ1-4, the V gene TRBV28; 10 bases are shared with TRBD1. Losses at the gene ends were 0 bases for V and 6 bases for J; bases not matched to a gene: 4. Per the germline V gene, CDR1 is MDHEN and CDR2 is SYDVKM. The CDR3 extends over 16 amino acids. The CDR3 spells CASSLWGTGADEKLFF. The CDR3 nucleotides read TGTGCCAGCAGTTTATGGGGGACAGGGGCGGATGAAAAACTGTTTTTT. Filled out from reference TRBV28 and TRBJ1-4, the complete variable domain reads DVKVTQSSRYLVKRTGEKVFLECVQDMDHENMFWYRQDPGLGLRLIYFSYDVKMKEKGDIPEGYSVSREKKERFSLILESASTNQTSMYLCASSLWGTGADEKLFFGSGTQLSVL.

In its sample, this clone was seen many times. This chain connects TRBV27 to TRBJ2-6; a weak D match, TRBD1 (6 bases). Trimming removed 8 bases from V and 13 bases from J, with 12 bases in between. CDR1 and CDR2 from the germline V gene are MNHEY and SMNVEV (reference sequence). CDR3 length equals 11 residues. The DNA for the CDR3 is TGTGCCAGCGGACAGTTGGGGGTCCTGACTTTC. Translating gives CASGQLGVLTF.

The chain employs TRBV6-5 and TRBJ1-1; possibly TRBD1 for D (6 bases). CDR1 is MNHEY, CDR2 SVGAGI, per germline. The CDR3 is made up of 13 amino acids. V shed 4 bases and J shed 5 bases, with 11 bases lying between them. Written as DNA, the CDR3 is TGTGCCAGCAGTTTAGGGGGGGGGACTGAAGCTTTCTTT. It specifies CASSLGGGTEAFF.

The rearrangement links TRBV9 to TRBJ2-7; 7 nucleotides align to TRBD2. Germline V gene lookup returns CDR1 SGDLS and CDR2 YYNGEE. J lost 3 bases, V lost 3 bases, and 6 bases had no gene match. The length of the CDR3 is 14 residues. The CDR3 protein is CASSANSGFYEQYF. The CDR3 bases are TGTGCCAGCAGCGCGAATAGCGGGTTCTACGAGCAGTACTTC.